This T cell receptor beta chain derives from a study of blood T cell repertoires in COVID-19 (dated by TCRdb to the early 2020s). With respect to the entire study: Samples from collaborators originated in the United States, Italy and Spain and spanned both the acute and convalescent phases of COVID-19. The samples were drawn from the first 160 participants of the ongoing ImmuneRACE study and from 950 to 1,500 subjects provided by 6 global collaborators. A de-identified subject ID, COVID-19 status, age in years and sex were almost always included in the sample metadata. The repertoires were released in a freely available public database meant as a resource for research on the immune response to SARS-CoV-2. Subjects who had been exposed to COVID-19, were actively infected with it, or had recovered from it provided the deeply sampled blood TCRbeta repertoires that made up the dataset. Where available, HLA class I and class II types were taken from metadata supplied by the sample provider and were not determined by assay-based typing. The prospective study material was composed of cDNA or gDNA derived from T cells, B-cell-depleted T cells, or PBMCs. The investigation overall reported the following: The amount of clinical and demographic metadata varied by source and participant and was provided uncurated.

Collaborating institutions collected whole blood in K2EDTA tubes following their own protocols. For TCRbeta analysis, collaborator samples were shipped as frozen whole blood, as isolated PBMCs, or as DNA extracted from either sample type. TCRbeta CDR3 regions were amplified from genomic DNA using the immunoSEQ Assay, a bias-controlled multiplex PCR. In the original analysis: Within the assay, amplification of reference gene primers was used to estimate how many nucleated cells each sample contained. Sequence reads were collapsed and filtered to measure the absolute abundance of every unique TCRbeta CDR3 rearrangement. For each sample, productive Simpson clonality was calculated by taking the square root of Simpson's diversity index across productive rearrangements. TCRdb retrieved this table from immuneACCESS and kept in-frame rearrangements only. Not all clones are present; in checked studies, unresolved V genes account for under half, and no reason is known for the remainder. V, J and clone size derive from that table, while D and trimming were established from the DNA sequence. A total of about 250,000 clones appear in this sample, about 85% of them only once. 3% of the sample rests with the top ten.

Regarding this clone: Its antigen is unknown. Per-base quality was not reported, and no clone a single base away is much larger than it.

As encoded in the germline V gene, CDR1 is SGHTA while CDR2 is FQGTGA. Between the V and J ends, shortened by 6 bases and 4 bases respectively, the junction contains 16 bases. The CDR3 covers 15 residues, taking in both the cysteine and the phenylalanine. Left in the record is the CDR3 DNA by itself, 45 bases read in frame from the first base. The rearrangement joined TRBV7-3 to TRBJ2-4; the D gene is perhaps TRBD2, from 6 matching bases. The TCR was taken from a young man with active or convalescent COVID-19. Sequenced sample: peripheral blood. The bases are TGTGCCAGCAGGATGTGGTCGGAGGGGAAAAACATTCAGTACTTC. This gives the protein CASRMWSEGKNIQYF. The CDR3 plus the reference TRBV7-3 and TRBJ2-4 genes for the other parts give the full variable domain: GAGVSQTPSNKVTEKGKYVELRCDPISGHTALYWYRQSLGQGPEFLIYFQGTGAADDSGLPNDRFFAVRPEGSVSTLKIQRTERGDSAVYLCASRMWSEGKNIQYFGAGTRLSVL.